What follows is one T cell receptor beta chain and its context. Its antigen remains unidentified. CDR3 length: 14 amino acids. Trimming pared 1 base from V and 2 bases from J, leaving 5 bases between. Germline loops: CDR1 LNHNV, CDR2 YYDKDF (reference sequence). The primer mix had 60 Vbeta and 13 Jbeta primers. This table comes from immunoSEQ multiplex PCR, and its TCRdb copy is limited to in-frame clones, with some not included. The table has about 150,000 clones, about 85% seen once. This record comes from a study of cytomegalovirus exposure and HLA in healthy donors. Study-wide results and limits: The study recorded 164 TCR beta chains that were cytomegalovirus-associated. When the data were analyzed later, several of the most significant clusters appeared to be linked to common viral pathogens.

The TCR originated in a human donor in good health. The chain is built from TRBV15 and TRBJ1-4; D remains unclear. The specimen was PBMCs. The CDR3 loop is CATSRGQTNEKLFF. CDR3 coding DNA: TGTGCCACCAGCAGAGGCCAGACTAATGAAAAACTGTTTTTT. The whole variable domain, remainder taken from reference TRBV15 and TRBJ1-4, is DAMVIQNPRYQVTQFGKPVTLSCSQTLNHNVMYWYQQKSSQAPKLLFHYYDKDFNNEADTPDNFQSRRPNTSFCFLDIRSPGLGDTAMYLCATSRGQTNEKLFFGSGTQLSVL.